The 3 T cell receptor beta chains below all came from one sample that was sequenced in a study of blood T cells in healthy people across ages. The use of a sample-barcoded 5' primer and a J-beta primer mix characterized a second PCR of 7 to 11 cycles. TCRdb processed the 5' RACE reads anew with MiXCR; each CDR3 protein has one entry. The data contain under 1 million distinct CDR3 sequences, under 45% of them singletons. The sequencing sample was made of blood. The source is a man aged 60 to 69 in good health.

This clonotype was counted a few times. The V and J genes are TRBV7-2 and TRBJ2-2; D remains ambiguous. CDR1 is SGHTA and CDR2 is FQGNSA in the germline V gene. CDR3 length: 13 amino acids. V was trimmed by 3 bases and J by 4 bases, leaving 6 bases between them. The CDR3 is CASSFQPTGELFF. The CDR3 DNA sequence: TGTGCCAGCAGCTTTCAGCCCACCGGGGAGCTGTTTTTT.

The chain employs TRBV7-9 and TRBJ2-6, with D unresolved. The V end was cut by 4 bases, the J end by 6 bases, with 13 bases between. Germline CDR1 and CDR2: SEHNR and FQNEAQ (reference sequence). The CDR3 runs to 15 residues. This CDR3 reads CASSSTLKAANVLTF. The CDR3 nucleotides read TGTGCCAGCAGCTCCACACTTAAGGCGGCCAACGTCCTGACTTTC.

DNA of the CDR3: TGTGCCAGCAAGTATGGGCCTGTCAATGAAAAACTGTTTTTT. Its protein is CASKYGPVNEKLFF. This chain connects TRBV12-3 or TRBV12-4 to TRBJ1-4; D gene ambiguous. Trimming shortened V by 7 bases and J by 5 bases, and 14 bases separated the two germline ends. The CDR3 sequence is 14 residues long.